Listed below are T cell receptor beta chains from one sample, sequenced in a study of shared clonotypes between healthy human individuals. Generated by immunoSEQ multiplex PCR, the TCRdb table keeps only in-frame clones and is missing some. The sample has about 1,900,000 clones; about 95% are singletons. The specimen was naive CD8+ T cells sorted from blood. These receptor sequences come from a man aged 18 to 30 in good health. Both conserved end residues are part of each CDR3. D genes are given only for firm matches. Expanded clones are given a class, and other clones once, few, many or no size at all.

V gene	J gene	D gene	clone size	CDR3 protein	CDR3 DNA
TRBV4-1	TRBJ2-7	TRBD1	NA	CASSQAVLGTGDEQYF	TGCGCCAGCAGCCAAGCCGTCCTAGGGACAGGGGACGAGCAGTACTTC
TRBV29-1	TRBJ2-7	NA	NA	CSVHVTDSYEQYF	TGCAGCGTTCACGTGACGGATTCCTACGAGCAGTACTTC
TRBV19	TRBJ1-5	TRBD1	NA	CASSIGQGFNQPQHF	TGTGCCAGTAGTATCGGACAGGGCTTCAATCAGCCCCAGCATTTT
TRBV7-9	TRBJ2-3	NA	NA	CASSYYHNTQYF	TGTGCCAGCAGCTATTACCACAATACGCAGTATTTT
TRBV10-3	TRBJ2-2	NA	NA	CAISEFGGGNTGELFF	TGTGCCATCAGTGAATTTGGAGGGGGCAACACCGGGGAGCTGTTTTTT
TRBV19	TRBJ1-5	TRBD1	NA	CASSADRDNQPQHF	TGTGCCAGTAGTGCTGACAGGGACAATCAGCCCCAGCATTTT
TRBV4-3	TRBJ2-7	TRBD1	NA	CASSQSTGGDPYEQYF	TGCGCCAGCAGCCAGAGTACAGGGGGCGATCCCTACGAGCAGTACTTC
TRBV4-1	TRBJ1-6	NA	NA	CASSHDYNSPLHF	TGCGCCAGCAGCCATGACTATAATTCACCCCTCCACTTT
TRBV6-5	TRBJ2-5	TRBD1	NA	CASSSDRGQETQYF	TGTGCCAGCAGCTCCGACAGGGGACAAGAGACCCAGTACTTC
TRBV6-5	TRBJ1-6	NA	few	CASSYGSWANNSPLHF	TGTGCCAGCAGTTACGGCTCGTGGGCGAACAATTCACCCCTCCACTTT
TRBV19	TRBJ2-7	TRBD1	NA	CASSLTGKLEQYF	TGTGCCAGTAGTTTGACAGGGAAACTCGAGCAGTACTTC
TRBV7-2	TRBJ1-2	NA	NA	CASSSLRQGGPYGYTF	TGTGCCAGCAGCTCTCTACGGCAGGGAGGTCCCTATGGCTACACCTTC
TRBV29-1	TRBJ1-5	NA	NA	CSVEDGSNQPQHF	TGCAGCGTTGAGGATGGGAGCAATCAGCCCCAGCATTTT
TRBV9	TRBJ2-7	NA	once	CASSAPSTREQYF	TGTGCCAGCAGCGCCCCCTCCACTCGGGAGCAGTACTTC
TRBV4-1	TRBJ2-7	NA	NA	CASSQEEPPTLLNLYEQYF	TGCGCCAGCAGCCAAGAGGAGCCACCCACCCTCCTTAATCTTTACGAGCAGTACTTC
TRBV27	TRBJ2-3	NA	NA	CASSLIPTDTQYF	TGTGCCAGCAGTTTGATCCCCACAGATACGCAGTATTTT
TRBV5-6	TRBJ1-3	NA	NA	CASAQGLSGNTIYF	TGTGCCAGCGCCCAGGGATTATCTGGAAACACCATATATTTT
TRBV6-1	TRBJ2-7	TRBD2	NA	CASSESSGGQYEQYF	TGTGCCAGCAGTGAATCTAGCGGGGGCCAATACGAGCAGTACTTC
TRBV7-2	TRBJ2-5	NA	NA	CASSSYPGGQETQYF	TGTGCCAGCAGCTCCTACCCAGGCGGGCAAGAGACCCAGTACTTC
TRBV27	TRBJ2-7	TRBD1	NA	CASSPTKTGAEQYF	TGTGCCAGCAGCCCAACAAAAACAGGGGCCGAGCAGTACTTC
TRBV30	TRBJ2-2	NA	NA	CAWRGGNTGELFF	TGTGCCTGGAGGGGGGGAAACACCGGGGAGCTGTTTTTT
TRBV9	TRBJ2-5	NA	once	CASSAGDSQETQYF	TGTGCCAGCAGCGCGGGAGACAGCCAAGAGACCCAGTACTTC
TRBV28	TRBJ1-6	NA	few	CASSSIDEGIGNSPLHF	TGTGCCAGCAGTTCCATCGACGAGGGGATTGGTAATTCACCCCTCCACTTT
TRBV7-9	TRBJ1-4	NA	NA	CASSLVGLGATNEKLFF	TGTGCCAGCAGCTTAGTAGGGTTAGGAGCAACTAATGAAAAACTGTTTTTT
TRBV9	TRBJ2-2	NA	once	CASSEQEDSTDTGELFF	TGTGCCAGCAGCGAGCAGGAAGACAGCACCGACACCGGGGAGCTGTTTTTT
TRBV7-2	TRBJ2-7	NA	NA	CASSFVPGTYEQYF	TGTGCCAGCAGCTTTGTCCCGGGCACCTACGAGCAGTACTTC
TRBV7-8	TRBJ2-2	TRBD2	NA	CASSLSAGGLTGELFF	TGTGCCAGCAGCTTATCGGCGGGAGGCCTCACCGGGGAGCTGTTTTTT
TRBV2	TRBJ1-1	TRBD1	NA	CASSDRGYTEAFF	TGTGCCAGCAGCGACAGGGGATACACTGAAGCTTTCTTT
TRBV10-3	TRBJ2-5	NA	NA	CAISKDSRVVETQYF	TGTGCCATCAGCAAGGACAGCCGGGTCGTAGAGACCCAGTACTTC